These T cell receptor beta chains were read from a single sample in a study of cytomegalovirus exposure and HLA in healthy donors. Profiled with immunoSEQ multiplex PCR; TCRdb holds only in-frame clones, not every one. The table records over 150,000 clones, about 80% of them present only once. The sequencing sample was made of PBMCs. The receptors were sampled from a woman aged 25 to 39 in good health and CMV-seropositive. Both conserved end residues are part of each CDR3. The D gene is left open where the match is weak. Clone size appears in some rows only: once, few, many, or a class for an expanded clone.

j_call clone_size d_call cdr3_length v_call cdr3_aa cdr3_nt
TRBJ1-2 . . 13 TRBV5-5 CASSFPTNYGYTF TGTGCCAGCAGCTTCCCAACTAACTATGGCTACACCTTC
TRBJ2-5 once TRBD1 14 TRBV5-1 CASSFGTAAETQYF TGCGCCAGCAGCTTTGGGACAGCGGCAGAGACCCAGTACTTC
TRBJ2-5 few . 13 TRBV11-2 CASTQAPSGTQYF TGTGCCAGCACCCAAGCCCCCTCGGGGACCCAGTACTTC
TRBJ2-3 few TRBD2 18 TRBV27 CASSFGLAGVANTDTQYF TGTGCCAGCAGTTTCGGACTAGCGGGAGTCGCCAACACAGATACGCAGTATTTT
TRBJ1-3 . . 14 TRBV6-1 CASSERRALHTIYF TGTGCCAGCAGTGAACGTAGAGCCCTTCACACCATATATTTT
TRBJ2-1 . . 14 TRBV13 CASSSPGTRNEQFF TGTGCCAGCAGCAGTCCCGGGACTCGCAATGAGCAGTTCTTC
TRBJ1-2 . TRBD1 15 TRBV6-5 CASSIYAQGAVGYTF TGTGCCAGCAGTATTTATGCCCAGGGGGCGGTTGGCTACACCTTC
TRBJ1-1 . . 14 TRBV11-1 CASSPQGGYTEAFF TGTGCCAGCAGCCCACAGGGAGGGTACACTGAAGCTTTCTTT
TRBJ1-1 . TRBD1 17 TRBV28 CASSLLGQGARNTEAFF TGTGCCAGCAGTCTATTAGGGCAGGGGGCGCGGAACACTGAAGCTTTCTTT
TRBJ2-7 . TRBD2 15 TRBV19 CASRGIAGGLSEQYF TGTGCCAGTAGGGGTATAGCGGGAGGGCTCAGCGAGCAGTACTTC
TRBJ1-1 few . 14 TRBV6-5 CASSYWGRDTEAFF TGTGCCAGCAGTTACTGGGGGCGGGACACTGAAGCTTTCTTT
TRBJ1-4 few . 13 TRBV11-2 CASSLDRRGAMFF TGTGCCAGCAGCTTAGATCGAAGGGGCGCGATGTTTTTT
TRBJ1-5 . TRBD1 16 TRBV5-1 CASSLGTDHSNQPQHF TGCGCCAGCAGCCTAGGGACAGATCATAGCAATCAGCCCCAGCATTTT
TRBJ1-4 . . 14 TRBV2 CASSGRQGNEKLFF TGTGCCAGCAGTGGGCGGCAGGGTAATGAAAAACTGTTTTTT
TRBJ2-2 . TRBD2 15 TRBV18 CASSPRLAGAGELFF TGTGCCAGCTCACCACGGCTAGCGGGAGCCGGGGAGCTGTTTTTT
TRBJ1-2 . . 16 TRBV11-3 CASSLGGDFEGYGYTF TGTGCCAGCAGCTTAGGAGGGGACTTCGAGGGCTATGGCTACACCTTC
TRBJ2-5 once TRBD1 17 TRBV14 CASSQEDGQGLRETQYF TGTGCCAGCAGCCAAGAGGATGGACAGGGCCTTCGGGAGACCCAGTACTTC
TRBJ2-6 few TRBD1 20 TRBV27 CASSRSAGTGGSAGANVLTF TGTGCCAGCAGTCGGTCCGCCGGGACAGGGGGCTCCGCTGGGGCCAACGTCCTGACTTTC
TRBJ2-1 . TRBD2 16 TRBV5-4 CASSSPPGLAGGEQFF TGTGCCAGCAGCTCCCCGCCGGGACTAGCGGGAGGAGAGCAGTTCTTC
TRBJ2-7 . TRBD1 16 TRBV4-3 CASSQDGQGASYEQYF TGCGCCAGCAGCCAAGACGGACAGGGGGCGTCCTACGAGCAGTACTTC
TRBJ2-5 once TRBD1 14 TRBV6-1 CASNKRGRGETQYF TGTGCCAGCAATAAAAGGGGCAGGGGGGAGACCCAGTACTTC
TRBJ2-5 . TRBD1 14 TRBV5-1 CASSLGQVQETQYF TGCGCCAGCAGCTTAGGACAGGTCCAAGAGACCCAGTACTTC
TRBJ1-1 . TRBD1 13 TRBV2 CASSYTGGTEAFF TGTGCCAGCAGTTATACAGGGGGAACTGAAGCTTTCTTT
TRBJ2-6 . . 15 TRBV6-1 CASFPRDSGANVLTF TGTGCCAGCTTCCCCCGGGACTCTGGGGCCAACGTCCTGACTTTC
TRBJ2-1 . . 14 TRBV4-3 CASSQAPSVDEQFF TGCGCCAGCAGCCAGGCCCCCTCCGTCGATGAGCAGTTCTTC
TRBJ2-1 . TRBD2 14 TRBV11-3 CASSLGREGSEQFF TGTGCCAGCAGCTTAGGGCGGGAGGGGAGTGAGCAGTTCTTC
TRBJ1-4 . TRBD1 17 TRBV14 CASSQANDRGRCEKLFF TGTGCCAGCAGCCAAGCGAATGACAGGGGGCGCTGTGAAAAACTGTTTTTT
TRBJ2-5 . . 11 TRBV6-5 CASKTRGSQYF TGTGCCAGCAAAACACGAGGGTCCCAGTACTTC
TRBJ1-1 few TRBD1 15 TRBV30 CAWNWGTGGQTEAFF TGTGCCTGGAACTGGGGGACAGGGGGCCAAACTGAAGCTTTCTTT
TRBJ2-7 . TRBD1 14 TRBV7-8 CASSPTSDRDEQYF TGTGCCAGCAGCCCAACATCGGACAGGGACGAGCAGTACTTC
TRBJ2-1 . TRBD2 15 TRBV4-1 CASSPRAGAPNEQFF TGCGCCAGCAGCCCAAGGGCGGGAGCTCCCAATGAGCAGTTCTTC
TRBJ2-1 . TRBD2 13 TRBV11-3 CASSLAGGNEQFF TGTGCCAGCAGCTTAGCGGGAGGGAATGAGCAGTTCTTC
TRBJ2-1 . TRBD2 18 TRBV5-1 CASYGPGVAGVGYNEQFF TGCGCCAGTTACGGTCCGGGAGTAGCGGGAGTGGGCTACAATGAGCAGTTCTTC
TRBJ1-1 once . 13 TRBV11-1 CASSLVGSGEAFF TGTGCCAGCAGCTTAGTAGGGAGCGGCGAAGCTTTCTTT
TRBJ2-3 . TRBD2 16 TRBV29-1 CSVEGGRALSTDTQYF TGCAGCGTTGAAGGCGGGAGGGCCCTCAGCACAGATACGCAGTATTTT
TRBJ1-6 . . 15 TRBV5-1 CASSLGETYNSPLHF TGCGCCAGCAGCTTGGGAGAAACCTATAATTCACCCCTCCACTTT
TRBJ2-5 . . 16 TRBV12-5 CASGLVPSDLQETQYF TGTGCTAGTGGTTTGGTCCCTAGCGACTTACAAGAGACCCAGTACTTC
TRBJ2-5 . TRBD1 15 TRBV11-3 CASSNRDSAQETQYF TGTGCCAGCAGCAACCGGGACAGCGCTCAAGAGACCCAGTACTTC
TRBJ1-5 . . 12 TRBV28 CASSGGNQPQHF TGTGCCAGCAGCGGTGGCAATCAGCCCCAGCATTTT
TRBJ2-2 . . 16 TRBV4-3 CASSQDQAFYTGELFF TGCGCCAGCAGCCAAGATCAGGCCTTCTACACCGGGGAGCTGTTTTTT
TRBJ1-1 few TRBD1 13 TRBV19 CASSMDREGTIFF TGTGCCAGTAGTATGGACAGGGAAGGAACAATTTTCTTT
TRBJ1-1 . . 13 TRBV4-1 CASSQVIDTEAFF TGCGCCAGCAGCCAAGTAATAGACACTGAAGCTTTCTTT
TRBJ2-5 many TRBD1 15 TRBV23-1 CASRLDRGPRETQYF TGCGCCAGCAGACTTGACAGGGGGCCTAGAGAGACCCAGTACTTC
TRBJ2-7 . TRBD2 17 TRBV5-4 CASSLVYLAGGGNEQYF TGTGCCAGCAGCTTGGTTTACCTAGCGGGAGGTGGTAACGAGCAGTACTTC
TRBJ1-1 . . 15 TRBV10-3 CAISDFQGPGAEAFF TGTGCCATCAGTGACTTTCAGGGGCCCGGCGCTGAAGCTTTCTTT
TRBJ1-2 . . 14 TRBV29-1 CSVVETGSNYGYTF TGCAGCGTTGTTGAAACAGGGTCTAACTATGGCTACACCTTC
TRBJ1-1 . TRBD1 17 TRBV11-3 CASSPAGGLYLNTEAFF TGTGCCAGCAGCCCGGCAGGGGGCCTTTACCTGAACACTGAAGCTTTCTTT
TRBJ1-2 . . 13 TRBV2 CASTLSGHYGYTF TGTGCCAGCACCCTATCGGGTCACTATGGCTACACCTTC
TRBJ1-5 . TRBD1 20 TRBV5-8 CASSLGVGTGYWQSNQPQHF TGTGCCAGCAGCTTGGGGGTGGGGACAGGGTATTGGCAGAGCAATCAGCCCCAGCATTTT
TRBJ2-7 . . 15 TRBV9 CASSVAPDGVYEQYF TGTGCCAGCAGCGTAGCCCCAGACGGAGTCTACGAGCAGTACTTC
TRBJ1-4 . . 15 TRBV5-6 CASSLEGEREEKLFF TGTGCCAGCAGCTTGGAGGGGGAGCGGGAGGAAAAACTGTTTTTT
TRBJ2-1 . . 16 TRBV13 CASSPERDLGYNEQFF TGTGCCAGCAGCCCCGAACGGGACTTGGGGTACAATGAGCAGTTCTTC